These 25 T cell receptor beta chains were all obtained from the same sample, sequenced in a study of long-term antiretroviral therapy in people with HIV. Run at survey level, the immunoSEQ assay was version v3.0. Sequencing used immunoSEQ multiplex PCR; TCRdb keeps in-frame clones, though not all of them. The top ten hold less than 8% of the sample, which has about 37,000 clones, around 83% seen once. The source material was unsorted PBMCs, sampled 1 year after starting antiretroviral therapy. The origin of the receptors is a man younger than 35 with HIV.

The chain recombines TRBV11-3 with TRBJ2-2; D unclear. The germline CDR1 and CDR2 sequences are SGHNT and YENEEA. With 5 bases removed from V and 5 bases from J, the gap between germline ends came to 12 bases. CDR3 length: 14 amino acids. CDR3 residues: CASSPPVGTGELFF. The CDR3 DNA is TGTGCCAGCAGCCCCCCGGTGGGGACCGGGGAGCTGTTTTTT. Supplemented by reference TRBV11-3 and TRBJ2-2, the full variable domain reads EAGVVQSPRYKIIEKKQPVAFWCNPISGHNTLYWYLQNLGQGPELLIRYENEEAVDDSQLPKDRFSAERLKGVDSTLKIQPAELGDSAVYLCASSPPVGTGELFFGEGSRLTVL.

The chain carries TRBV27 and TRBJ2-3; 10 positions match TRBD2. Losses at the gene ends were 4 bases for V and 5 bases for J; bases not matched to a gene: 12. The germline V gene encodes CDR1 MNHEY and CDR2 SMNVEV (reference sequence). The CDR3 is made up of 17 amino acids. The CDR3 DNA sequence: TGTGCCAGCAGTTCCTATACGAGCGGGAGGGGGGGAGATACGCAGTATTTT. Translating gives CASSSYTSGRGGDTQYF.

CDR3 coding DNA: TGTGCCAGTAGGAGTCGACCTTATAATCAGCCCCAGCATTTT. Its translation: CASRSRPYNQPQHF. The V call is TRBV19, the J call TRBJ1-5; D remains ambiguous. This CDR3 is 14 amino acids long. Germline V gene data show CDR1 as LNHDA and CDR2 as SQIVND (reference sequence). The germline V and J ends were trimmed by 6 bases and 4 bases, with 13 bases remaining between them. Full variable domain (rest looked up from reference TRBV19 and TRBJ1-5): DGGITQSPKYLFRKEGQNVTLSCEQNLNHDAMYWYRQDPGQGLRLIYYSQIVNDFQKGDIAEGYSVSREKKESFPLTVTSAQKNPTAFYLCASRSRPYNQPQHFGDGTRLSIL.

The chain links TRBV4-1 to TRBJ2-1; 14 bases match TRBD2. Germline V gene lookup returns CDR1 MGHRA and CDR2 YSYEKL. This CDR3 contains 20 residues. With 2 bases clipped from V and 0 bases from J, the junction kept 9 bases outside the gene matches. The CDR3 bases are TGCGCCAGCAGCCAACCAGGACTAGCGGGGGGCCCGAGCTCCTACAATGAGCAGTTCTTC. Protein sequence: CASSQPGLAGGPSSYNEQFF.

The chain is built from TRBV7-9 and TRBJ1-2; possible D gene TRBD1, 5 bases. The CDR3 has 11 amino acids. CDR1 is SEHNR, CDR2 FQNEAQ, per germline (reference sequence). The CDR3 reads CIKGPVNGYTF. The CDR3 DNA follows: TGTATCAAGGGGCCAGTGAACGGCTACACCTTC.

This sequence joins TRBV6-1 and TRBJ2-7, with a possible D match to TRBD1 (5 bases). CDR1 and CDR2 (germline): MNHNS, SASEGT. The CDR3 spans 15 residues. With 6 bases removed from V and 5 bases from J, the gap between germline ends came to 20 bases. CDR3 DNA: TGTGCCAGCAGAGCTACCCCAGGGCAGTGGAACGAGCAGTACTTC. This codes for CASRATPGQWNEQYF.

This clone was seen more than once but under ten times. In DNA form, the CDR3 reads TGTGCCAGCAGTTCCCGAGACGGCCGGGATCAGCCCCAGCATTTT. As protein: CASSSRDGRDQPQHF. The chain joins TRBV27 to TRBJ1-5, with D uncertain. This CDR3 has 15 residues. The V gene lost 4 bases and the J gene lost 5 bases, with 15 bases spanning the gap. Germline CDR1 MNHEY, CDR2 SMNVEV (reference sequence).

The gene calls are TRBV9 and TRBJ2-1, with 10 bases identical to TRBD1. This CDR3 comprises 15 residues. Germline CDR1 and CDR2: SGDLS and YYNGEE. The J segment lost 7 bases and the V segment lost 3 bases, leaving 7 bases of the junction unmatched. The CDR3 nucleotides read TGTGCCAGCAGCGCCTCGGGACAGGGGTGGAATGAGCAGTTCTTC. It encodes CASSASGQGWNEQFF.

This clone was detected once. V and J are TRBV7-6 and TRBJ1-2, with 8 bases fitting TRBD1. The CDR3 is made up of 13 amino acids. Germline V gives CDR1 SGHVS, CDR2 FNYEAQ. The V and J ends lost 3 bases and 7 bases, in that order; junction bases with no gene match: 4. CDR3 amino acids: CASSFQGALGYTF. DNA for the CDR3: TGTGCCAGCAGCTTTCAGGGGGCGCTTGGCTACACCTTC.

The chain combines TRBV7-6 with TRBJ2-7; 7 bases fit TRBD1. The trim removed 5 bases at V and 1 base at J, leaving 2 bases unmatched. Germline V gives CDR1 SGHVS, CDR2 FNYEAQ. The CDR3 runs 13 residues. This chain's CDR3 is CASSKGQSYEQYF. As DNA, the CDR3 is TGTGCCAGCAGCAAGGGACAGTCCTACGAGCAGTACTTC.

The rearrangement links TRBV6-5 to TRBJ2-1; D call uncertain. CDR1 MNHEY and CDR2 SVGAGI come from the germline V gene. V lost 6 bases, J lost 6 bases, and 12 bases lay in between. CDR3 length: 13 residues. CDR3 sequence: CASSYRLSNEQFF. Written as DNA, the CDR3 is TGTGCCAGCAGCTACCGACTGAGCAATGAGCAGTTCTTC.

The chain is built from TRBV9 and TRBJ1-2; TRBD1 agrees at 8 bases. With 0 bases clipped from V and 6 bases from J, the junction kept 7 bases outside the gene matches. Germline CDR1 reads SGDLS; CDR2 reads YYNGEE. This CDR3 is 15 amino acids long. CDR3 amino acids: CASSVEGRGHNGYTF. Written as DNA, the CDR3 is TGTGCCAGCAGCGTAGAGGGCAGGGGGCATAATGGCTACACCTTC.

This rearrangement joins TRBV5-1 to TRBJ1-2, with D perhaps TRBD1 (5 bases). The CDR3 is 12 amino acids. Per germline, CDR1 SGHRS and CDR2 YFSETQ. V was pared by 3 bases and J by 7 bases, with 10 bases between. For the CDR3, the DNA is TGCGCCAGCAGCTACTCAGGGAGTGGCTACACCTTC. This codes for CASSYSGSGYTF.

The CDR3 loop is CASSSTGTGKIGANVLTF. The CDR3 nucleotides are TGCGCCAGCAGCTCCACCGGGACAGGAAAGATTGGGGCCAACGTCCTGACTTTC. The rearrangement uses TRBV5-1 and TRBJ2-6; 8 bases fit TRBD1. The CDR3 loop spans 18 amino acids. Germline CDR1 and CDR2: SGHRS and YFSETQ. V lost 3 bases, J lost 3 bases, and 11 bases stayed unmatched.

In DNA form, the CDR3 reads TGTGCCAGCACAGCTTACTCTGGAAACACCATATATTTT. Its protein product is CASTAYSGNTIYF. This chain links TRBV28 with TRBJ1-3; D is unresolved. V was shortened by 7 bases and J by 0 bases, with 7 bases between the two germline ends. The CDR3 spans 13 residues. Germline CDR1 is MDHEN and CDR2 is SYDVKM.

The chain links TRBV4-3 to TRBJ1-1; D is undetermined. Germline CDR1 is LGHNA and CDR2 is YSLEER. The CDR3 spans 14 residues. Trimming shortened V by 0 bases and J by 0 bases, and 5 bases separated the two germline ends. The chain's CDR3 is CASSQDRVNTEAFF. For the CDR3, the DNA is TGCGCCAGCAGCCAAGATCGAGTGAACACTGAAGCTTTCTTT.

This clone has only one observation. This chain joins TRBV7-8 and TRBJ2-2, with D perhaps matching TRBD2 (5 bases). V lost 5 bases and J lost 0, with 16 bases in between. Germline CDR1 SGHVS, CDR2 FQNEAQ. The CDR3 extends over 17 amino acids. The chain's CDR3 is CASSTPRGASNTGELFF. Here the CDR3 DNA reads TGTGCCAGCAGCACACCTCGGGGAGCCTCGAACACCGGGGAGCTGTTTTTT.

The gene calls are TRBV5-6 and TRBJ2-7; D possibly corresponds to TRBD2 (5 bases). Germline loops: CDR1 SGHDT, CDR2 YYEEEE. This CDR3 contains 14 residues. Trimming removed 2 bases from V and 3 bases from J, with 12 bases in between. The CDR3 nucleotides are TGTGCCAGCAGCTTCGGGGTACGGATCTACGAGCAGTACTTC. Amino acids: CASSFGVRIYEQYF.

This clone was seen only a few times. V gene TRBV19 combines with J gene TRBJ1-5; D remains ambiguous. Trimming left V 7 bases short and J 5 bases short, with 12 bases between. The germline gives CDR1 LNHDA, CDR2 SQIVND (reference sequence). This CDR3 contains 13 residues. CDR3 sequence: CASTLGPDQPQHF. The CDR3 region has the DNA TGTGCCAGTACCCTGGGCCCTGATCAGCCCCAGCATTTT. Together with reference TRBV19 and TRBJ1-5, the CDR3 gives the full variable domain: DGGITQSPKYLFRKEGQNVTLSCEQNLNHDAMYWYRQDPGQGLRLIYYSQIVNDFQKGDIAEGYSVSREKKESFPLTVTSAQKNPTAFYLCASTLGPDQPQHFGDGTRLSIL.

The rearrangement joins TRBV6-6 to TRBJ1-5; D remains unclear. The germline V gene has CDR1 MNHNY and CDR2 SVGAGI (reference sequence). The CDR3 has 14 amino acids. Trimming removed 2 bases at V and 1 base at J, with 6 bases between. The CDR3 DNA reads as TGTGCCAGCAGTTACAGGGAGAGCAATCAGCCCCAGCATTTT. Protein: CASSYRESNQPQHF.

This clone was recorded a few times. The J gene is TRBJ2-1, the V gene TRBV7-2; tentatively, D is TRBD2 (5 bases). V lost 4 bases and J 9 bases, leaving 19 bases between the germline ends. Germline V gives CDR1 SGHTA, CDR2 FQGNSA. The CDR3 totals 15 residues. The CDR3 DNA reads TGTGCCAGCAGCTCCGACGGCGGAGGAGTGGGTGAGCAGTTCTTC. Translating gives CASSSDGGGVGEQFF.

The chain combines TRBV7-9 with TRBJ2-7, with TRBD1 identical over 8 bases. J gave up 2 bases and V 5 bases, and 2 bases lay outside the gene matches. CDR1 SEHNR and CDR2 FQNEAQ come from the germline V gene (reference sequence). This CDR3 contains 13 residues. The CDR3 sequence: CASSATGAYEQYF. The CDR3 nucleotides read TGTGCCAGCAGCGCGACAGGGGCCTACGAGCAGTACTTC.

This chain joins TRBV25-1 and TRBJ1-4, with D possibly TRBD1 on 5 matching bases. This CDR3 comprises 15 residues. V dropped 2 bases and J dropped 0 bases, with 7 bases sitting between them. Germline CDR1 MGHDK, CDR2 SYGVNS. The CDR3 DNA is TGTGCCAGCAGTGAAACGGGGGCAACTAATGAAAAACTGTTTTTT. Its protein is CASSETGATNEKLFF.

This clone appeared a single time. This rearrangement joins TRBV2 to TRBJ2-7; no reliable D call. V lost 7 bases, J lost 4 bases, and 14 bases lay in between. This CDR3 region has 13 residues. Germline CDR1 is SNHLY and CDR2 is FYNNEI. CDR3 in DNA: TGTGCCAGCATTAGGACGAGTAAGTACGAGCAGTACTTC. Protein: CASIRTSKYEQYF.

The gene calls are TRBV6-5 and TRBJ2-1; tentative D call: TRBD1 (5 bases). This CDR3 is 14 amino acids long. V was trimmed by 0 bases and J by 6 bases, leaving 9 bases between them. From germline, CDR1 is MNHEY and CDR2 SVGAGI. Written as DNA, the CDR3 is TGTGCCAGCAGTTACTCGGCCAGGGTCAATGAGCAGTTCTTC. It is translated as CASSYSARVNEQFF.